This T cell receptor beta chain was sequenced in a study of blood T cell repertoires in COVID-19. Across the study: Both acute and convalescent COVID-19 samples were obtained from the United States, Italy and Spain. PBMCs, B-cell-depleted T cells, or T cells provided the cDNA or gDNA that made up the material.

Per the study methods: Reference gene primers were amplified, and this amplification served to estimate nucleated cell counts. Clones were sequenced by immunoSEQ multiplex PCR, and TCRdb holds only the in-frame ones, with some missing. That table furnishes V, J and clone size, whereas the DNA furnished D and trimming. The table shows 270,000 or so clones, with about 90% occurring only once. Specimen: peripheral blood. This sequence was found in a woman aged 25 to 39 with COVID-19, enrolled during active disease.

This CDR3 reads CASSFLAGGPLDTQYF. The CDR3 bases are TGTGCCAGCAGTTTCCTTGCGGGGGGGCCGTTAGATACGCAGTATTTT. The chain employs TRBV6-5 and TRBJ2-3, with TRBD2 identical over 9 bases. This CDR3 has 16 amino acids. The V gene end was trimmed by 4 bases and the J gene end by 5 bases; junction bases not matched to a gene: 10. Germline V gives CDR1 MNHEY, CDR2 SVGAGI.